This T cell receptor beta chain derives from a study of blood T cell repertoires in COVID-19. Study-level information: Material from acute and convalescent COVID-19 was sourced from the United States, Italy and Spain. T cells, B-cell-depleted T cells, or PBMCs supplied cDNA or gDNA.

Per the original methods: Using reference gene primer amplification, nucleated cell counts were estimated. Here immunoSEQ multiplex PCR was the method, and the copy in TCRdb shows in-frame clones only, minus some. D and trimming come from the DNA, and the V and J calls and clone size come from that table. The sample contains 55,000 to 70,000 clones, 82% of which appear only once. Germline CDR1 reads SGHRS; CDR2 reads YFSETQ. Losses at the gene ends were 0 bases for V and 6 bases for J; bases not matched to a gene: 5. The length of the CDR3 is 14 residues. What was sequenced was peripheral blood. The clonotype comes from a woman aged 55-69 years with acute or convalescent COVID-19. V is TRBV5-1 and J is TRBJ2-7, with 8 bases matching TRBD1. CDR3 loop: CASSLAQGAGEQYF. The CDR3 DNA reads as TGCGCCAGCAGCTTGGCGCAGGGGGCCGGCGAGCAGTACTTC.